This TCR beta chain was captured in a study of cytomegalovirus exposure and HLA in healthy donors. Findings and caveats of the study: Per a later analysis, about 15,000 TCR beta sequences showed association with HLA alleles at 0.05 false discovery rate.

Concerning this clone: No antigen is known for it.

Primers included in the PCR were 60 Vbeta and 13 Jbeta primers. The assay was immunoSEQ multiplex PCR, and TCRdb's table has in-frame clones only and misses some. The table shows tens of thousands of clones, with about 71% occurring only once. This CDR3 region has 15 residues. In germline, CDR1 is MNHEY, CDR2 SVGAGI. The trim removed 8 bases at V and 6 bases at J, leaving 6 bases unmatched. Healthy bone marrow donors formed the donor group. The chain carries TRBV6-5 and TRBJ2-3; TRBD2 agrees at 15 bases. The clonotype was recovered from a woman aged 60 to 75 in good health and CMV-seropositive. The sequencing sample was made of PBMCs. CDR3 DNA sequence: TGTGCCAGCGGGGGACTAGCGGGGGGCAAGGATACGCAGTATTTT. It encodes CASGGLAGGKDTQYF.